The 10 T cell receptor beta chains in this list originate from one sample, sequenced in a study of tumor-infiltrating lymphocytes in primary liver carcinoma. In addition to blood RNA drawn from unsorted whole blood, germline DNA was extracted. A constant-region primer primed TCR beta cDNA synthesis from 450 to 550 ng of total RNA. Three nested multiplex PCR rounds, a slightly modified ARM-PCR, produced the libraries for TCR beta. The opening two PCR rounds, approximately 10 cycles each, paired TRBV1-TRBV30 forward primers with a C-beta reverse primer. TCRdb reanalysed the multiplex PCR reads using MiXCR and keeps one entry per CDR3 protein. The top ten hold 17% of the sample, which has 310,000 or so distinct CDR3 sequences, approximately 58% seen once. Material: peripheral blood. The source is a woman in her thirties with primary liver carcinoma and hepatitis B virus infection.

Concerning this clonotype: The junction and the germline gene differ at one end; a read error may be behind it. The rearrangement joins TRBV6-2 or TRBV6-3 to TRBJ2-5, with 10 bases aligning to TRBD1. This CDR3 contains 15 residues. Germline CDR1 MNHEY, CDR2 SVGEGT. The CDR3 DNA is TGTGCCAGCAGTTGGGGACAGGGGAAACAAGAGACCCTGTACTTC. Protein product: CASSWGQGKQETLYF.

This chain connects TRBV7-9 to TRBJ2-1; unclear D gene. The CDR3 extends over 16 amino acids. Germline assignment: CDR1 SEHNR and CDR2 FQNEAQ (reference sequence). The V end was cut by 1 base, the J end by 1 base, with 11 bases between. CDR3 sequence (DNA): TGTGCCAGCAGCTTAGTGGCAGGTTGGTCCTACAATGAGCAGTTCTTC. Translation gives CASSLVAGWSYNEQFF.

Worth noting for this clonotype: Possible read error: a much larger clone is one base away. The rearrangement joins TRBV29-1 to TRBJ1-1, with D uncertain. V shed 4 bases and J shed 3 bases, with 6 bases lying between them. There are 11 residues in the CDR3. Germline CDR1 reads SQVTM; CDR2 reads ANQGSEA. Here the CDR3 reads CSVGRDTEAFF. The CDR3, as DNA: TGCAGCGTTGGGAGGGACACTGAAGCTTTCTTT.

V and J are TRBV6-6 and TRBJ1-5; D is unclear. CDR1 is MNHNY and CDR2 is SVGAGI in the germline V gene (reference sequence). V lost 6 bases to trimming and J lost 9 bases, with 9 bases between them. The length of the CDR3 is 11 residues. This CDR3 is CASSKGPPQHF. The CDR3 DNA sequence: TGTGCCAGCAGCAAAGGACCGCCCCAGCATTTT.

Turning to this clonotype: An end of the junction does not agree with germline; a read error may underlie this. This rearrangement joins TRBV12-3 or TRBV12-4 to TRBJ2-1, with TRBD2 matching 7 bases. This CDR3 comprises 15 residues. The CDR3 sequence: CASSLTGGKINEQLF. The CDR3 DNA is TGTGCCAGCAGTTTAACGGGAGGAAAAATCAATGAGCAGCTCTTC.

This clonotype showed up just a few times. The CDR3 loop reads CASSAPSGRTSEQFF. CDR3 bases: TGTGCCAGCAGCGCTCCTAGCGGGAGGACGAGTGAGCAGTTCTTC. The chain carries TRBV6-1 and TRBJ2-1, with 11 bases matching TRBD2. CDR3 length equals 15 residues. J was trimmed by 9 bases and V by 6 bases; bases with no gene match: 10. Germline V lookup: CDR1 MNHNS, CDR2 SASEGT.

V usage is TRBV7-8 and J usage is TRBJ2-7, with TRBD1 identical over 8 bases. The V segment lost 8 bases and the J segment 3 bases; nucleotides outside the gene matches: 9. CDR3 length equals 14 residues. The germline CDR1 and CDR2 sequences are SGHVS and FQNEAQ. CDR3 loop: CASGLTGAVYEQYF. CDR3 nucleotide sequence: TGTGCCAGCGGATTGACAGGGGCCGTCTACGAGCAGTACTTC.

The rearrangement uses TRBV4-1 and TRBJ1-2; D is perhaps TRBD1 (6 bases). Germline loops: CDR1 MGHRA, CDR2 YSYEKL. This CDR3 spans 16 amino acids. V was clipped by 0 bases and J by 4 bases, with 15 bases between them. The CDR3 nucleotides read TGCGCCAGCAGCCAAGAGCTGGGACAAATCTCCTATGGCTACACCTTC. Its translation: CASSQELGQISYGYTF.

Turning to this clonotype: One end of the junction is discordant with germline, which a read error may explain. The CDR3 spells CASSLGQVEPFF. CDR3 nucleotide sequence: TGTGCCAGCAGCTTGGGTCAGGTTGAGCCGTTCTTC. The chain joins TRBV5-4 to TRBJ2-1, with D uncertain. The germline V gene has CDR1 SGHNT and CDR2 YYREEE (reference sequence). This CDR3 region has 12 residues.

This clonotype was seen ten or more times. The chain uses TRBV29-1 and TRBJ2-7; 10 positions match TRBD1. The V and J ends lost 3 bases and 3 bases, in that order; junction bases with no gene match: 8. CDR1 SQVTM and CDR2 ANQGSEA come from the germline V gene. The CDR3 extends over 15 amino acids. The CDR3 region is CSVESGTGVFYEQYF. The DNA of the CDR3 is TGCAGCGTTGAGTCCGGGACAGGGGTTTTCTACGAGCAGTACTTC.